The 18 T cell receptor beta chains in this list originate from one sample, sequenced in a study of CD8+ T cells in alopecia areata. Once RNA had been extracted, it was reverse transcribed into cDNA to act as the sequencing template. The table came from immunoSEQ multiplex PCR; TCRdb's copy has only in-frame clones and leaves some out. The table shows fewer than 250,000 clones, with approximately 47% occurring only once. Treatment: oral pan-JAK inhibitor, 5-10 mg twice daily. The input for sequencing was CD4+ T cells sorted from blood, taken around week 37, from a patient treated with tofacitinib. Receptors were obtained from a human donor with alopecia areata.

The V gene is TRBV29-1, the J gene TRBJ2-3; no definite D call. This CDR3 is 13 amino acids long. Germline CDR1 SQVTM, CDR2 ANQGSEA. Between the trimmed V and J ends, which lost 3 bases and 0 bases, there was a span of 7 bases. DNA of the CDR3: TGCAGCGTTGAGTTCCTCAGCACAGATACGCAGTATTTT. This encodes CSVEFLSTDTQYF.

This chain connects TRBV30 to TRBJ1-5; TRBD1 is a possible D gene (5 bases). Germline loops: CDR1 GTSNPN, CDR2 SVGIG (reference sequence). Deletions cut 2 bases from V and 2 bases from J, with 10 bases between. This CDR3 contains 14 residues. CDR3 sequence (DNA): TGTGCCTGGAGTCAAGGGGTGGGCAATCAGCCCCAGCATTTT. The encoded protein is CAWSQGVGNQPQHF.

The rearrangement links TRBV6-6 to TRBJ2-1; possible D gene TRBD2, 6 bases. Trimming removed 4 bases at V and 7 bases at J, with 14 bases between. This CDR3 region has 14 residues. Germline V gene sequence: CDR1 MNHNY, CDR2 SVGAGI (reference sequence). The DNA of the CDR3 is TGTGCCAGCAGTTTCCCAGCGGGTGGTAATGAGCAGTTCTTC. The encoded protein is CASSFPAGGNEQFF.

The V and J genes are TRBV4-2 and TRBJ1-1, with D perhaps TRBD1 (5 bases). The length of the CDR3 is 19 residues. V was cut by 0 bases and J by 4 bases, with 24 bases left in between. CDR1 is LGHNA, CDR2 YNFKEQ, per germline. The CDR3 protein is CASSQDRTGGGQWATEAFF. CDR3 sequence (DNA): TGTGCCAGCAGCCAAGATCGGACCGGGGGTGGGCAGTGGGCCACTGAAGCTTTCTTT.

The chain carries TRBV27 and TRBJ1-2; 7 bases agree with TRBD1. Germline V gene lookup returns CDR1 MNHEY and CDR2 SMNVEV (reference sequence). The CDR3 runs 13 residues. V shed 8 bases and J 2 bases; nucleotides not matched to a gene: 5. For the CDR3, the DNA is TGTGCCAGCGCAACACAGGGGAACTATGGCTACACCTTC. Translated, it gives CASATQGNYGYTF.

This clone was seen a handful of times. The V call is TRBV10-3, the J call TRBJ2-6, with TRBD1 identical over 7 bases. Losses at the gene ends were 5 bases for V and 0 bases for J; bases not matched to a gene: 7. This CDR3 comprises 17 residues. The germline V gene encodes CDR1 ENHRY and CDR2 SYGVKD. The CDR3 loop is CAISTGTALSGANVLTF. CDR3 nucleotides: TGTGCCATCAGTACCGGGACAGCACTCTCTGGGGCCAACGTCCTGACTTTC.

The chain's CDR3 is CASSLGDTQYF. The CDR3 bases are TGTGCCAGCAGTTTAGGAGATACGCAGTATTTT. V is TRBV28 and J is TRBJ2-3; D ambiguous. Germline CDR1 and CDR2: MDHEN and SYDVKM. The CDR3 is made up of 11 amino acids. Trimming took 2 bases from V and 5 from J, leaving 2 bases between them.

This clone has only a few counts. The gene calls are TRBV5-1 and TRBJ2-5; tentative D call: TRBD2 (6 bases). Germline values: CDR1 SGHRS, CDR2 YFSETQ. The CDR3 covers 14 residues. V shed 4 bases and J shed 0 bases, with 10 bases lying between them. This chain's CDR3 is CASSISGYQETQYF. CDR3 nucleotide sequence: TGCGCCAGCAGCATCAGCGGGTACCAAGAGACCCAGTACTTC.

This clone has only one observation. This chain connects TRBV25-1 to TRBJ2-5; 7 bases map to TRBD1. The CDR3 loop spans 15 amino acids. With V trimmed by 4 bases and J by 5 bases, 10 bases remained unmatched. Germline CDR1 reads MGHDK; CDR2 reads SYGVNS. This CDR3 reads CASSVYRGSMETQYF. The CDR3, as DNA: TGTGCCAGCAGTGTCTACAGGGGTAGTATGGAGACCCAGTACTTC.

Ten or more counts support this clone. The J gene is TRBJ2-1, the V gene TRBV7-3; 11 nucleotides agree with TRBD2. This CDR3 region has 15 residues. Losses at the gene ends were 5 bases for V and 4 bases for J; bases not matched to a gene: 4. Germline V gene sequence: CDR1 SGHTA, CDR2 FQGTGA. In DNA, the CDR3 is TGTGCCAGCAGCCTCGGGACTAGCGGATACAATGAGCAGTTCTTC. It translates to CASSLGTSGYNEQFF.

This chain connects TRBV30 to TRBJ2-7; 12 bases are shared with TRBD2. CDR1 and CDR2 (germline): GTSNPN, SVGIG (reference sequence). V was pared by 0 bases and J by 8 bases, with 11 bases of the junction left unmatched. This CDR3 is built from 16 residues. The CDR3 spells CAWSVPSTSGSLKQYF. The CDR3 bases are TGTGCCTGGAGTGTCCCCTCGACTAGCGGGAGTTTAAAGCAGTACTTC.

This clone was counted a few times. The chain carries TRBV27 and TRBJ1-1, with D possibly matching TRBD1 (6 bases). Trimming left V 8 bases short and J 0 bases short, with 13 bases between. The germline CDR1 and CDR2 sequences are MNHEY and SMNVEV (reference sequence). CDR3 length equals 14 residues. In DNA, the CDR3 is TGTGCCAGCTGGCCAGGGGTAGTGAACACTGAAGCTTTCTTT. Amino acid sequence: CASWPGVVNTEAFF.

This chain uses TRBV5-1 with TRBJ2-4; possibly TRBD1 for D (7 bases). This CDR3 is built from 16 residues. Germline CDR1 and CDR2: SGHRS and YFSETQ. Trimming left V 4 bases short and J 0 bases short, with 14 bases between. The CDR3, as DNA: TGCGCCAGCAGCGGAGGGACAGAGCTAGCCAAAAACATTCAGTACTTC. Translation gives CASSGGTELAKNIQYF.

The rearrangement joins TRBV30 to TRBJ1-1; unclear D gene. V was trimmed by 0 bases and J by 3 bases, leaving 5 bases between them. Per germline, CDR1 GTSNPN and CDR2 SVGIG (reference sequence). The CDR3 is 12 amino acids. The CDR3 nucleotides are TGTGCCTGGAGTGTAGAGGACACTGAAGCTTTCTTT. Translated, it gives CAWSVEDTEAFF.

The chain has TRBV25-1 and TRBJ2-2; D not resolved. The CDR3 loop spans 15 amino acids. Between the trimmed V and J ends, which lost 3 bases and 5 bases, there was a span of 13 bases. CDR1 and CDR2 from the germline V gene are MGHDK and SYGVNS. As DNA, the CDR3 is TGTGCCAGCAGTGATCTTGGCTATTTAACCGGGGAGCTGTTTTTT. Translation gives CASSDLGYLTGELFF.

J is TRBJ2-7 and V is TRBV14, with TRBD2 matching over 7 bases. With 1 base clipped from V and 7 bases from J, the junction kept 7 bases outside the gene matches. The CDR3 covers 14 residues. The germline V gene encodes CDR1 SGHDN and CDR2 FVKESK. Here the CDR3 DNA reads TGTGCCAGCAGCCAAGGCGGGAGATCGGGTGAGCAGTACTTC. Its protein product is CASSQGGRSGEQYF. Full variable domain (outside the CDR3, taken from reference TRBV14 and TRBJ2-7): EAGVTQFPSHSVIEKGQTVTLRCDPISGHDNLYWYRRVMGKEIKFLLHFVKESKQDESGMPNNRFLAERTGGTYSTLKVQPAELEDSGVYFCASSQGGRSGEQYFGPGTRLTVT.

This rearrangement joins TRBV6-6 to TRBJ2-7; TRBD2 matches at 7 bases. Germline V gives CDR1 MNHNY, CDR2 SVGAGI (reference sequence). The ends lost 5 bases at V and 2 bases at J; junction bases unmatched: 3. The CDR3 is 13 amino acids. CDR3 nucleotides: TGTGCCAGCAGTAAGGCGGGAGCCTACGAGCAGTACTTC. It codes for CASSKAGAYEQYF.

This clone occurred a few times. This chain uses TRBV30 with TRBJ1-2; tentatively, D is TRBD1 (5 bases). This CDR3 is built from 10 residues. V gave up 5 bases and J gave up 11 bases, with 12 bases separating them. In germline, CDR1 is GTSNPN, CDR2 SVGIG (reference sequence). As DNA, the CDR3 is TGTGCCTGGTTTCAGGGAAGGTACACCTTC. Protein sequence: CAWFQGRYTF.